The 22 T cell receptor beta chains given below trace back to one sample, sequenced in a study of identical twins. Each CDR3 protein gets one entry after TCRdb re-called the 5' RACE reads with MiXCR. The sample lists under 1 million distinct CDR3 sequences; 9% to 15% were seen once. The sample also formed part of further work on yellow fever vaccine responses in identical twins.

Sequencing was carried out using PBMCs. The receptors originated from a woman younger than 35 in good health.

This rearrangement joins TRBV11-1 to TRBJ1-1; 8 nucleotides agree with TRBD1. The trim removed 1 base at V and 3 bases at J, leaving 13 bases unmatched. The CDR3 sequence is 18 residues long. Looked up from germline, CDR1 is SGHAT and CDR2 is FQDESV (reference sequence). CDR3 amino acids: CASSLVEGIRGRHTEAFF. DNA for the CDR3: TGTGCCAGCAGCTTAGTCGAGGGAATCAGGGGGCGGCACACTGAAGCTTTCTTT.

This clonotype has just a few counts. The chain couples TRBV20-1 to TRBJ2-1; 15 bases are a match to TRBD2. The germline CDR1 and CDR2 sequences are DFQATT and SNEGSKA (reference sequence). The trim removed 5 bases at V and 1 base at J, leaving 9 bases unmatched. The CDR3 contains 18 residues. This CDR3 reads CSACPAGTSGGSYNEQFF. The CDR3 DNA is TGCAGTGCTTGTCCCGCTGGGACTAGCGGGGGGTCCTACAATGAGCAGTTCTTC.

This clonotype was detected only a few times. V and J are TRBV5-1 and TRBJ2-7, with D possibly TRBD2 on 7 matching bases. Germline CDR1 and CDR2: SGHRS and YFSETQ. The CDR3 is 15 residues long. Trimming shortened V by 0 bases and J by 4 bases, and 14 bases separated the two germline ends. The CDR3 coding sequence is TGCGCCAGCAGCTTGGATACAGGGCGGGGGTACGAGCAGTACTTC. Amino acids: CASSLDTGRGYEQYF.

This clonotype was seen repeatedly, ten times or more. The chain is built from TRBV5-1 and TRBJ1-1; TRBD1 aligns across 8 bases. Germline V gene data show CDR1 as SGHRS and CDR2 as YFSETQ. Trimming cost V 5 bases and J 6 bases; bases outside gene matches: 9. The CDR3 extends over 14 amino acids. For the CDR3, the DNA is TGCGCCAGCAGTCCAATTCCGGGACAGGCTGAAGCTTTCTTT. Amino acid sequence: CASSPIPGQAEAFF. The whole variable domain, remainder taken from reference TRBV5-1 and TRBJ1-1, is KAGVTQTPRYLIKTRGQQVTLSCSPISGHRSVSWYQQTPGQGLQFLFEYFSETQRNKGNFPGRFSGRQFSNSRSEMNVSTLELGDSALYLCASSPIPGQAEAFFGQGTRLTVV.

This clonotype was detected only a few times. The gene calls are TRBV3-1 and TRBJ1-1; D remains unclear. CDR3 length equals 12 residues. V lost 6 bases to trimming and J lost 10 bases, with 15 bases between them. Per germline, CDR1 LGHDT and CDR2 YNNKEL (reference sequence). CDR3 loop: CASRQSPDRAFF. CDR3 nucleotides: TGTGCCAGCAGGCAAAGTCCCGATCGAGCTTTCTTT.

This sequence joins TRBV7-4 and TRBJ2-2; 10 nucleotides line up with TRBD2. The V and J ends lost 4 bases and 1 base, in that order; junction bases with no gene match: 3. Germline CDR1 SGHVT, CDR2 SQSDAQ. This CDR3 comprises 16 residues. The DNA of the CDR3 is TGTGCCAGCAGCTCAGGACTAGCGGAGAACACCGGGGAGCTGTTTTTT. Translation gives CASSSGLAENTGELFF. Filled out from reference TRBV7-4 and TRBJ2-2, the complete variable domain reads GAGVSQSPRYKVAKRGRDVALRCDSISGHVTLYWYRQTLGQGSEVLTYSQSDAQRDKSGRPSGRFSAERPERSVSTLKIQRTEQGDSAVYLCASSSGLAENTGELFFGEGSRLTVL.

This clonotype was seen a few times. The V and J genes are TRBV28 and TRBJ2-3; 12 bases match TRBD2. The V segment lost 2 bases and the J segment 7 bases; nucleotides outside the gene matches: 16. CDR1 and CDR2 (germline): MDHEN, SYDVKM. The CDR3 sequence is 19 residues long. The CDR3 sequence: CASSLEGTSGSFLLHTQYF. In DNA form, the CDR3 reads TGTGCCAGCAGTTTAGAAGGGACTAGCGGGTCTTTCCTCCTACATACGCAGTATTTT.

The rearrangement uses TRBV4-1 and TRBJ2-6; perhaps TRBD1 as D (6 bases). Germline lookup yields CDR1 MGHRA and CDR2 YSYEKL. CDR3 length: 16 residues. Between the trimmed V and J ends, which lost 5 bases and 1 base, there was a span of 12 bases. The CDR3 DNA follows: TGCGCCAGCAGCTCAGGGGCAAATTCTGGGGCCAACGTCCTGACTTTC. This encodes CASSSGANSGANVLTF.

The chain links TRBV7-9 to TRBJ2-3; 7 positions match TRBD2. Germline V gene sequence: CDR1 SEHNR, CDR2 FQNEAQ (reference sequence). The CDR3 sequence is 16 residues long. V lost 1 base and J lost 2; bases outside the gene matches: 6. The CDR3, as DNA: TGTGCCAGCAGCTTAGAGGCCGGGGGGAACACAGATACGCAGTATTTT. Its protein product is CASSLEAGGNTDTQYF.

This clonotype was observed at least ten times. The chain joins TRBV20-1 to TRBJ2-1; 10 bases map to TRBD2. With 1 base clipped from V and 4 bases from J, the junction kept 13 bases outside the gene matches. The CDR3 runs 18 residues. The germline CDR1 and CDR2 sequences are DFQATT and SNEGSKA (reference sequence). CDR3 sequence (DNA): TGCAGTGCTAGAGGCTTCGGTAGCGGGAGGATGGGATACAATGAGCAGTTCTTC. This translates into CSARGFGSGRMGYNEQFF.

The chain links TRBV12-3 or TRBV12-4 to TRBJ2-2, with 8 bases identical to TRBD1. V shed 7 bases and J 6 bases; nucleotides not matched to a gene: 7. CDR3 length: 14 residues. CDR3 protein: CASTRTGPSGELFF. The CDR3 DNA sequence: TGTGCCAGCACTCGGACAGGGCCCTCCGGGGAGCTGTTTTTT.

This clonotype was found a few times. This sequence joins TRBV7-6 and TRBJ2-6; no clear D gene. CDR3 length: 17 amino acids. Per germline, CDR1 SGHVS and CDR2 FNYEAQ. V gave up 1 base and J gave up 1 base, with 11 bases separating them. This chain's CDR3 is CASSLVSLGSGANVLTF. CDR3 in DNA: TGTGCCAGCAGCTTAGTTTCTTTGGGTTCTGGGGCCAACGTCCTGACTTTC. The variable domain in full, with the rest retrieved from reference TRBV7-6 and TRBJ2-6, is GAGVSQSPRYKVTKRGQDVALRCDPISGHVSLYWYRQALGQGPEFLTYFNYEAQQDKSGLPNDRFSAERPEGSISTLTIQRTEQRDSAMYRCASSLVSLGSGANVLTFGAGSRLTVL.

This clonotype was recorded at least ten times. The CDR3 sequence: CATLLGQNTGELFF. The CDR3 DNA sequence: TGTGCCACCTTACTCGGACAGAACACCGGGGAGCTGTTTTTT. This chain links TRBV10-3 with TRBJ2-2; the D gene is possibly TRBD1 (5 bases). V lost 10 bases and J 1 base, leaving 13 bases between the germline ends. CDR3 length equals 14 residues. CDR1 and CDR2 (germline): ENHRY, SYGVKD.

As to this clonotype: One junction end does not reproduce the germline sequence, and a read error may be involved. CDR3 in amino acids: CASSIDRGVQYF. CDR3 coding DNA: TGTGCCAGCAGCATAGACAGGGGGGTTCAGTACTTC. The chain joins TRBV11-2 to TRBJ2-4; 9 bases match TRBD1. Germline V gene data show CDR1 as SGHAT and CDR2 as FQNNGV. This CDR3 comprises 12 residues.

This clonotype was observed at least ten times. This sequence joins TRBV3-1 and TRBJ2-1; D gene ambiguous. CDR1 and CDR2 (germline): LGHDT, YNNKEL (reference sequence). The CDR3 is made up of 15 amino acids. V lost 0 bases, J lost 0 bases, and 6 bases lay in between. This chain's CDR3 is CASSQDTLSYNEQFF. The CDR3 nucleotides read TGTGCCAGCAGCCAAGATACCCTCTCCTACAATGAGCAGTTCTTC.

The table lists this clonotype with many counts. V is TRBV15 and J is TRBJ2-1; 7 positions match TRBD2. The CDR3 is 16 amino acids. Germline-derived CDR1 and CDR2 are LNHNV and YYDKDF (reference sequence). Germline trimming cut 1 base from V and 5 bases from J; bases unmatched to any gene: 8. The chain's CDR3 is CATSRVGLPRNNEQFF. The CDR3 nucleotides read TGTGCCACCAGCAGAGTGGGACTACCAAGGAACAATGAGCAGTTCTTC.

This clonotype appeared a few times. V usage is TRBV2 and J usage is TRBJ2-3; TRBD2 agrees at 12 bases. The ends lost 6 bases at V and 4 bases at J; junction bases unmatched: 5. The length of the CDR3 is 15 residues. Germline V gene sequence: CDR1 SNHLY, CDR2 FYNNEI. DNA of the CDR3: TGTGCCAGCAGCCGACTAGCGGGAGTTTCAGATACGCAGTATTTT. It specifies CASSRLAGVSDTQYF.

This clonotype was counted a few times. The chain has TRBV27 and TRBJ2-1; D uncertain. V lost 6 bases, J lost 6 bases, and 9 bases lay in between. Looked up from germline, CDR1 is MNHEY and CDR2 is SMNVEV (reference sequence). The CDR3 is 12 amino acids. This chain's CDR3 is CASSALPNEQFF. The CDR3 nucleotides are TGTGCCAGCAGCGCACTCCCCAATGAGCAGTTCTTC.

V is TRBV4-1 and J is TRBJ2-7, with D uncertain. Trimming removed 0 bases at V and 4 bases at J, with 7 bases between. This CDR3 spans 13 amino acids. Per the germline V gene, CDR1 is MGHRA and CDR2 is YSYEKL. CDR3 in amino acids: CASSQDPTYEQYV. Written as DNA, the CDR3 is TGCGCCAGCAGCCAAGATCCCACTTACGAGCAGTACGTC.

This clonotype was detected many times. The chain couples TRBV6-6 to TRBJ1-6, with 7 nucleotides matching TRBD1. The CDR3 sequence is 13 residues long. With V trimmed by 7 bases and J by 5 bases, 2 bases remained unmatched. Germline V gene lookup returns CDR1 MNHNY and CDR2 SVGAGI (reference sequence). CDR3 bases: TGTGCCAGCAAAGACAGGGATAATTCACCCCTCCACTTT. It encodes CASKDRDNSPLHF.

This chain uses TRBV5-1 with TRBJ2-5, with TRBD2 identical over 8 bases. V dropped 4 bases and J dropped 0; count of bases not matched to a gene: 5. Germline CDR1 reads SGHRS; CDR2 reads YFSETQ. The CDR3 has 15 amino acids. As DNA, the CDR3 is TGCGCCAGCAGCACCGGGACTAGACACCAAGAGACCCAGTACTTC. Its translation is CASSTGTRHQETQYF.

This clonotype was counted at least ten times. V is TRBV12-3 or TRBV12-4 and J is TRBJ2-1; D is possibly TRBD1 (5 bases). This CDR3 has 12 residues. With 6 bases removed from V and 8 bases from J, the gap between germline ends came to 11 bases. The DNA of the CDR3 is TGTGCCAGCAGGGGCCCAGGGTATGAGCAGTTCTTC. It is translated as CASRGPGYEQFF.